This T cell receptor (beta chain) came from a study of shared clonotypes between healthy human individuals. Germline V gene data show CDR1 as WSHSY and CDR2 as SAAADI. CDR3 length equals 13 residues. Trimming removed 6 bases at V and 5 bases at J, with 13 bases between. This clone was counted once. Data came from immunoSEQ multiplex PCR; TCRdb stores just in-frame clones and leaves some out. This table has hundreds of thousands of clones, roughly four fifths appearing once. Input material: PBMCs. The gene calls are TRBV10-2 and TRBJ1-2; TRBD1 might be the D (6 bases). The TCR originated in a woman in her forties in good health. Some clones in this sample may be carry-over from other donors' samples. CDR3 residues: CASSGQRLYGYTF. CDR3 DNA: TGCGCCAGCAGCGGACAGCGGTTATATGGCTACACCTTC.